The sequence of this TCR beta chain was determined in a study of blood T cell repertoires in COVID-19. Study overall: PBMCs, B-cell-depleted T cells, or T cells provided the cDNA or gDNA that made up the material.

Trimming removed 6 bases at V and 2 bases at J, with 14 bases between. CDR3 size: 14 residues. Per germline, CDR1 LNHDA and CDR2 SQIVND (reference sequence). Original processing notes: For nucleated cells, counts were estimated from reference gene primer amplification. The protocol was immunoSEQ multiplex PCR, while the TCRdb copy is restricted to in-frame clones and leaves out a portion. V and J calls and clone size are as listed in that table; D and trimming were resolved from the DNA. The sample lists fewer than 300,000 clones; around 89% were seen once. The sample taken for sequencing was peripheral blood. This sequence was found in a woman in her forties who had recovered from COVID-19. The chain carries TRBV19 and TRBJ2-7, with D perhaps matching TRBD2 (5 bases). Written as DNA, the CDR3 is TGTGCCAGTAGCCGGGGTGGGTTTCCCTACGAGCAGTACTTC. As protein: CASSRGGFPYEQYF.